This T cell receptor (beta chain) was obtained from a study of blood T cell repertoires in COVID-19. Study-wide background: COVID-19 samples, acute and convalescent, were from the United States, Italy and Spain. The analysed material was cDNA or gDNA that came from T cells, B-cell-depleted T cells, or PBMCs.

TCRdb keeps only in-frame clones here, not all; method: immunoSEQ multiplex PCR. The table has fewer than 300,000 clones, approximately 91% seen once. The Seattle patients, enrolled during active infection, were followed longitudinally. Germline V gene data show CDR1 as LNHDA and CDR2 as SQIVND (reference sequence). This CDR3 is 15 amino acids long. Trimming took off 1 base at V and 2 bases at J, with 9 bases between the two ends. The chain has TRBV19 and TRBJ2-1, with D possibly TRBD2 on 5 matching bases. Sequences were obtained from peripheral blood. The clonotype comes from a woman in her 30s with COVID-19, enrolled during active disease. CDR3 protein: CASSIVAGPYNEQFF. The CDR3 region has the DNA TGTGCCAGTAGTATAGTTGCGGGCCCCTACAATGAGCAGTTCTTC.